Below, 7 T cell receptor beta chains from the same sample are listed, as sequenced in a study of blood T cell repertoires in COVID-19. Using immunoSEQ multiplex PCR, the repertoire was profiled, and TCRdb retains in-frame clones only, with some absent. The repertoire has 75,000 to 95,000 clones, about four fifths of them found once; the top ten carry more than 10%. Material for sequencing was peripheral blood. The receptors shown here come from a woman aged 40 to 50 with active or convalescent COVID-19.

The chain has TRBV7-3 and TRBJ2-1; 9 bases map to TRBD2. Germline assignment: CDR1 SGHTA and CDR2 FQGTGA. V trimming: 3 bases; J trimming: 6 bases; junction bases outside the gene matches: 21. The CDR3 loop spans 20 amino acids. CDR3 nucleotides: TGTGCCAGCAGCTTGTTTAGTTCGTTAGGAGCGGGAGGCGGGAGCAATGAGCAGTTCTTC. Encoded protein: CASSLFSSLGAGGGSNEQFF.

A few counts support this clone. The CDR3: CASSIWTGYHEQFF. The CDR3 bases are TGTGCCAGTAGTATATGGACAGGGTACCATGAGCAGTTCTTC. V and J are TRBV19 and TRBJ2-1; TRBD1 aligns across 8 bases. The germline gives CDR1 LNHDA, CDR2 SQIVND (reference sequence). The ends lost 2 bases at V and 8 bases at J; junction bases unmatched: 5. This CDR3 is 14 amino acids long.

This chain's CDR3 is CATRPADRADTQYF. The DNA of the CDR3 is TGTGCCACCAGGCCCGCCGACAGGGCAGATACGCAGTATTTT. This rearrangement joins TRBV6-5 to TRBJ2-3, with 7 bases lining up with TRBD1. The CDR3 sequence is 14 residues long. Trimming at V came to 10 bases and at J to 4 bases, leaving 11 bases not matched to a gene. Germline CDR1 is MNHEY and CDR2 is SVGAGI.

V gene TRBV11-2 combines with J gene TRBJ2-5; D not resolved. CDR3 length: 12 residues. Germline lookup yields CDR1 SGHAT and CDR2 FQNNGV. V lost 5 bases, J lost 3 bases, and 7 bases lay in between. CDR3 residues: CASSPYEETQYF. The CDR3 bases are TGTGCCAGCAGCCCCTACGAAGAGACCCAGTACTTC.

The J gene is TRBJ2-7, the V gene TRBV2, with a possible D match to TRBD1 (6 bases). This CDR3 spans 14 amino acids. Germline CDR1 SNHLY, CDR2 FYNNEI. V lost 7 bases, J lost 7 bases, and 20 bases lay in between. CDR3 loop: CASTQGRLTGEQYF. CDR3 in DNA: TGTGCCAGCACACAGGGTAGGCTCACGGGGGAGCAGTACTTC.

The chain employs TRBV10-3 and TRBJ1-4; 8 nucleotides match TRBD1. Germline V CDR1 and CDR2: ENHRY, SYGVKD. The CDR3 totals 14 residues. The V segment lost 11 bases and the J segment 7 bases; nucleotides outside the gene matches: 12. CDR3 in amino acids: CAAGEQGVGEKLFF. The CDR3 nucleotides are TGTGCCGCAGGCGAACAGGGGGTCGGTGAAAAACTGTTTTTT.

This clone was seen once. The V gene is TRBV11-3, the J gene TRBJ2-2; no reliable D call. From germline, CDR1 is SGHNT and CDR2 YENEEA. V was shortened by 7 bases and J by 2 bases, with 8 bases between the two germline ends. The CDR3 is made up of 13 amino acids. The CDR3 bases are TGTGCCAGCACTAAAGATAACACCGGGGAGCTGTTTTTT. Translation: CASTKDNTGELFF.